The 16 T cell receptor beta chains reported below all come from one sample, sequenced in a study of CD8+ T cells in alopecia areata (dated by TCRdb to the late 2010s). The library was produced with the immunoSEQ multiplex PCR assay. RNA was extracted from all samples and reverse transcribed into cDNA, which served as template for TCR sequencing. TCRdb's version of the immuneACCESS table is confined to in-frame rearrangements and falls short of the full clone set. An unresolved V gene accounts for under half of the shortfall where checked; the remainder is of unknown origin. Present in this sample are about 150,000 clones, around 50% of which were seen just once. The top ten constitute roughly a fifth of the sample. The label giving this sample's time point can be read as: baseline before oral tofacitinib. This specimen consisted of CD8+ T cells sorted from blood, obtained at week 0. The receptors come from a human donor with alopecia areata.

The rearrangement links TRBV11-2 to TRBJ2-7; 12 bases are shared with TRBD2. Germline trimming cut 5 bases from V and 3 bases from J; bases unmatched to any gene: 5. The CDR3 contains 15 residues. Germline CDR1 and CDR2: SGHAT and FQNNGV. The CDR3 loop is CASSPSGGANYEQYF. The DNA of the CDR3 is TGTGCCAGCAGCCCTAGCGGGGGGGCGAACTACGAGCAGTACTTC.

The chain has TRBV11-2 and TRBJ2-7; D is uncertain. This CDR3 comprises 10 residues. Trimming took off 3 bases at V and 10 bases at J, with 7 bases between the two ends. The germline V gene has CDR1 SGHAT and CDR2 FQNNGV. The CDR3 sequence: CASSLESQYF. The CDR3 coding sequence is TGTGCCAGCAGCTTGGAAAGTCAGTACTTC.

The chain carries TRBV6-5 and TRBJ1-1; no definite D call. V was clipped by 10 bases and J by 6 bases, with 12 bases between them. The CDR3 is made up of 11 amino acids. Germline loops: CDR1 MNHEY, CDR2 SVGAGI. The DNA for the CDR3 is TGTGCCATCCGAGGAGGCGCTGAAGCTTTCTTT. Translating it yields CAIRGGAEAFF.

The sample holds one count of this clone. This CDR3 reads CATQSGAANQPQHF. The CDR3 DNA reads as TGTGCCACCCAGAGTGGCGCAGCTAATCAGCCCCAGCATTTT. The genes are TRBV15 and TRBJ1-5; D is unclear. Germline V gives CDR1 LNHNV, CDR2 YYDKDF (reference sequence). Trimming stripped 8 bases from V and 4 bases from J, with 15 bases between. The CDR3 has 14 amino acids.

This clone was recorded a few times. The rearrangement joins TRBV7-9 to TRBJ2-2; 7 bases are shared with TRBD1. This CDR3 is 13 amino acids long. The junction had 4 bases not matched to a gene; V was cut back by 7 bases and J by 5 bases. The V gene's germline CDR1 is SEHNR and CDR2 FQNEAQ (reference sequence). CDR3 sequence (DNA): TGTGCCAGCACCCCACAGGGGACCGGGGAGCTGTTTTTT. Its protein is CASTPQGTGELFF.

This chain uses TRBV30 with TRBJ1-1; maybe TRBD1 (6 bases). The CDR3 has 11 residues. Germline loops: CDR1 GTSNPN, CDR2 SVGIG (reference sequence). Trimming took 4 bases from V and 6 from J, leaving 9 bases between them. Here the CDR3 reads CAWTKGAEAFF. The CDR3 DNA is TGTGCCTGGACAAAGGGGGCTGAAGCTTTCTTT.

Here the CDR3 DNA reads TGCAGCGTGGAACCCAGGGACAACTATGGCTACACCTTC. Amino acid sequence: CSVEPRDNYGYTF. The V call is TRBV29-1, the J call TRBJ1-2; the D gene is possibly TRBD1 (5 bases). The CDR3 is made up of 13 amino acids. Trimming pared 6 bases from V and 2 bases from J, leaving 13 bases between. The germline gives CDR1 SQVTM, CDR2 ANQGSEA.

The chain carries TRBV9 and TRBJ1-4; TRBD1 might be the D (6 bases). The CDR3 runs to 14 residues. CDR1 and CDR2 (germline): SGDLS, YYNGEE. Trimming left V 3 bases short and J 4 bases short, with 10 bases between. CDR3: CASSATGGNEKLFF. The CDR3 bases are TGTGCCAGCAGCGCGACAGGAGGTAATGAAAAACTGTTTTTT.

V usage is TRBV6-5 and J usage is TRBJ2-1; D remains unclear. This CDR3 contains 15 residues. CDR1 MNHEY and CDR2 SVGAGI come from the germline V gene. Trimming cost V 4 bases and J 2 bases, with 12 bases left between them. The CDR3 is CASSFSGGTYNEQFF. The CDR3 region has the DNA TGTGCCAGCAGTTTTTCTGGCGGTACCTACAATGAGCAGTTCTTC.

This rearrangement joins TRBV11-2 to TRBJ2-1, with D possibly being TRBD1 (6 bases). V dropped 2 bases and J dropped 9 bases, with 8 bases sitting between them. CDR3 length equals 12 residues. The germline CDR1 and CDR2 sequences are SGHAT and FQNNGV. CDR3 amino acids: CASSLRGSEQFF. The CDR3, as DNA: TGTGCCAGCAGCTTAAGGGGGAGTGAGCAGTTCTTC.

This clone was detected only a few times. This CDR3 is CASSSRDRGRRLRGTGELFF. CDR3 nucleotide sequence: TGTGCCAGCAGTTCCCGGGACAGGGGGCGCAGGCTCCGGGGCACCGGGGAGCTGTTTTTT. This sequence joins TRBV27 and TRBJ2-2; TRBD1 aligns across 12 bases. This CDR3 spans 20 amino acids. V lost 4 bases to trimming and J lost 4 bases; unmatched junction nucleotides: 16. CDR1 and CDR2 (germline): MNHEY, SMNVEV (reference sequence).

The chain uses TRBV14 and TRBJ1-2; TRBD1 might be the D (6 bases). The germline V gene has CDR1 SGHDN and CDR2 FVKESK. V lost 4 bases and J 5 bases, leaving 8 bases between the germline ends. The CDR3 covers 12 residues. The CDR3 sequence is CASSPTGYGYTF. The CDR3 DNA sequence: TGTGCCAGCAGCCCAACAGGGTATGGCTACACCTTC.

The table lists this clone with a few counts. The chain links TRBV29-1 to TRBJ2-7; 10 nucleotides align to TRBD2. Trimming at V came to 3 bases and at J to 2 bases, leaving 7 bases not matched to a gene. Germline V lookup: CDR1 SQVTM, CDR2 ANQGSEA. The CDR3 extends over 15 amino acids. CDR3 coding DNA: TGCAGCGTTGAGGTGGCTAGCGGGGGAACCTACGAGCAGTACTTC. Translation: CSVEVASGGTYEQYF.

The chain is built from TRBV4-3 and TRBJ2-1; no clear D. V was pared by 0 bases and J by 8 bases, with 8 bases between. Germline V gene data show CDR1 as LGHNA and CDR2 as YSLEER. This CDR3 is built from 13 residues. For the CDR3, the DNA is TGCGCCAGCAGCCAAGATGTGGGCGATGAGCAGTTCTTC. It yields the protein CASSQDVGDEQFF.

The V and J genes are TRBV30 and TRBJ2-3; no reliable D call. CDR3 size: 12 residues. Trimming removed 0 bases at V and 3 bases at J, with 4 bases between. The germline gives CDR1 GTSNPN, CDR2 SVGIG (reference sequence). The CDR3 is CAWSVTTDTQYF. CDR3 coding DNA: TGTGCCTGGAGTGTAACTACAGATACGCAGTATTTT.

The chain uses TRBV7-6 and TRBJ2-1; the match to TRBD2 covers 8 bases. This CDR3 region has 15 residues. V was pared by 0 bases and J by 8 bases, with 6 bases of the junction left unmatched. CDR1 and CDR2 (germline): SGHVS, FNYEAQ. The CDR3 reads CASSLAAGGGDEQFF. Written as DNA, the CDR3 is TGTGCCAGCAGCTTAGCTGCGGGGGGAGGGGATGAGCAGTTCTTC.